These T cell receptor beta chains were read from a single sample in a study of T cells in Graves' hyperthyroidism and ophthalmopathy. TCRdb analysed the multiplex PCR reads with MiXCR anew, one entry per CDR3 protein. The data show under 400,000 distinct CDR3 sequences, about 16% seen once. Sequenced sample: blood. These receptors came from a woman aged 60-70 years with Graves' ophthalmopathy. CDR3s include the opening cysteine and the closing phenylalanine or tryptophan. The D gene is left open where the match is weak. Size is stated for part of the rows, as once, few or many counts, or as a class when the clone is expanded.

size	V	D	J	CDR3	DNA
many	TRBV7-2	.	TRBJ2-2	CASSLHTQGYGTGELFF	TGTGCCAGCAGCTTACACACCCAGGGATATGGCACCGGGGAGCTGTTTTTT
few	TRBV19	TRBD1	TRBJ2-5	CASSIDRGTETQYF	TGTGCCAGTAGTATCGACAGGGGGACGGAGACCCAGTACTTC
.	TRBV5-1	TRBD1	TRBJ1-3	CASSLGTGSGNTIYF	TGCGCCAGCAGCTTGGGGACAGGGTCTGGAAACACCATATATTTT
.	TRBV10-3	TRBD2	TRBJ2-1	CAISTSSGRADDEQFF	TGTGCCATCAGTACCTCTAGCGGGAGGGCCGACGATGAGCAGTTCTTC
many	TRBV12-5	.	TRBJ1-1	CASGLVLGGLGEAFF	TGTGCTAGTGGTTTGGTCCTGGGGGGTTTAGGTGAAGCTTTCTTT
many	TRBV20-1	.	TRBJ2-7	CSAFGDSYEQYF	TGCAGTGCATTCGGGGATTCCTACGAGCAGTACTTC
many	TRBV2	TRBD1	TRBJ1-2	CARSQGGSYGYTF	TGTGCCAGATCCCAGGGGGGTTCCTATGGCTACACCTTC
few	TRBV19	TRBD1	TRBJ2-3	CASSTTTGGRHPDTQYF	TGTGCCAGTAGTACAACTACAGGGGGGAGGCATCCAGATACGCAGTATTTT
many	TRBV20-1	.	TRBJ2-7	CSAVGERYEQYF	TGCAGTGCCGTGGGGGAGAGGTACGAGCAGTACTTC
many	TRBV12-3/TRBV12-4	.	TRBJ2-2	CASSFGGGGELFF	TGTGCCAGCAGTTTTGGTGGTGGCGGGGAGCTGTTTTTT
few	TRBV5-1	.	TRBJ2-2	CASSLDLPRAGELFF	TGCGCCAGCAGCTTGGATCTACCTAGGGCCGGGGAGCTGTTTTTT
many	TRBV29-1	.	TRBJ1-6	CSVLTGDINSPLHF	TGCAGCGTCCTGACTGGGGACATTAATTCACCCCTCCACTTT
few	TRBV6-5	TRBD1	TRBJ1-5	CASSYSGTANQPQHF	TGTGCCAGCAGTTACTCCGGGACAGCGAATCAGCCCCAGCATTTT
few	TRBV6-6	.	TRBJ2-2	CASSYSTYTGELFF	TGTGCCAGCAGTTACTCTACTTACACCGGGGAGCTGTTTTTT
many	TRBV6-1	.	TRBJ2-7	CASSYRGGLSYEQYF	TGTGCCAGCAGTTATAGGGGAGGCCTCTCCTACGAGCAGTACTTC
.	TRBV19	TRBD1	TRBJ2-1	CASSIQGGSPHEQFF	TGTGCCAGTAGTATTCAAGGGGGCTCTCCCCATGAGCAGTTCTTC
few	TRBV6-7	.	TRBJ2-7	CASSSAVTYEQYF	TGTGCCAGCAGTTCGGCCGTCACCTACGAGCAGTACTTC
few	TRBV13	.	TRBJ2-7	CASADTPNEQYF	TGTGCCAGCGCGGACACCCCGAACGAGCAGTACTTC
.	TRBV25-1	.	TRBJ2-3	CATQRGSTDTQYF	TGTGCCACCCAGAGGGGTAGCACAGATACGCAGTATTTT
.	TRBV20-1	TRBD2	TRBJ2-7	CSAHGTSGIHEQYF	TGCAGTGCTCACGGGACTAGCGGGATCCACGAGCAGTACTTC
many	TRBV7-9	TRBD2	TRBJ2-7	CASSPSSGTTYEQYF	TGTGCCAGCAGCCCTTCTAGCGGAACCACCTACGAGCAGTACTTC
many	TRBV6-2/TRBV6-3	.	TRBJ2-1	CASSAFSGAEQFF	TGTGCCAGCAGTGCCTTCTCCGGCGCTGAGCAGTTCTTC
many	TRBV20-1	.	TRBJ1-1	CSARDVSWGTEAFF	TGCAGTGCTAGAGATGTCTCCTGGGGCACTGAAGCTTTCTTT
many	TRBV12-5	TRBD2	TRBJ2-1	CASGLAAGAMGSYNEQFF	TGTGCTAGTGGTTTGGCAGCGGGAGCTATGGGATCCTACAATGAGCAGTTCTTC
few	TRBV9	.	TRBJ2-7	CASSVGSGGYEQYF	TGTGCCAGCAGCGTAGGATCCGGGGGCTACGAGCAGTACTTC
few	TRBV20-1	.	TRBJ1-5	CSARGSSNQPQHF	TGCAGTGCTAGGGGCTCTAGCAATCAGCCCCAGCATTTT
few	TRBV7-9	.	TRBJ1-3	CASAKGHGNTIYF	TGTGCCAGCGCAAAGGGCCATGGAAACACCATATATTTT
many	TRBV11-2	TRBD2	TRBJ2-1	CASSSAGLASNEQFF	TGTGCCAGCAGTTCGGCGGGACTAGCGAGCAATGAGCAGTTCTTC
many	TRBV18	.	TRBJ2-1	CASSPVDSQGFF	TGTGCCAGCTCACCTGTGGACTCCCAAGGGTTCTTC
many	TRBV18	.	TRBJ2-3	CASSPQGGSTDTQYF	TGTGCCAGCTCACCACAGGGCGGAAGCACAGATACGCAGTATTTT
.	TRBV6-1	.	TRBJ1-5	CASSEAMGNNQPQHF	TGTGCCAGCAGTGAAGCGATGGGTAACAATCAGCCCCAGCATTTT
many	TRBV7-9	.	TRBJ2-5	CASSQYTGSGETQYF	TGTGCCAGCAGCCAATATACAGGGTCGGGAGAGACCCAGTACTTC
many	TRBV28	.	TRBJ2-1	CASSQGLFTYNEQFF	TGTGCCAGCAGCCAGGGACTTTTTACATACAATGAGCAGTTCTTC
many	TRBV27	.	TRBJ2-7	CVSSLGGASTYEQYF	TGTGTCAGCAGTTTAGGAGGGGCCAGCACCTACGAGCAGTACTTC
few	TRBV6-6	TRBD2	TRBJ2-7	CASSYSPSGLSYEQYF	TGTGCCAGCAGTTACTCCCCTAGCGGCTTATCCTACGAGCAGTACTTC
few	TRBV20-1	.	TRBJ1-2	CSASGGSVGYTF	TGCAGTGCTAGCGGGGGGAGTGTTGGCTACACCTTC
many	TRBV3-1	.	TRBJ2-1	CASSQDPYLNEQFF	TGTGCCAGCAGCCAAGATCCGTACCTCAATGAGCAGTTCTTC
many	TRBV11-2	.	TRBJ1-2	CASGRENGYTF	TGTGCCAGCGGCCGGGAGAATGGCTACACCTTC
many	TRBV6-1	TRBD1	TRBJ2-5	CASSTTGAETQYF	TGTGCCAGCAGTACCACAGGGGCGGAGACCCAGTACTTC
.	TRBV13	.	TRBJ2-1	CASSSLGDASYNEQFF	TGTGCCAGCAGTAGCCTAGGGGACGCCTCCTACAATGAGCAGTTCTTC
many	TRBV28	.	TRBJ2-3	CASSAPGPTGSQYF	TGTGCCAGCAGTGCCCCCGGGCCAACGGGTTCGCAGTATTTT
many	TRBV20-1	TRBD2	TRBJ2-1	CSAPGSSGSYNEQFF	TGCAGTGCGCCAGGATCTAGCGGGTCCTACAATGAGCAGTTCTTC
.	TRBV20-1	TRBD1	TRBJ1-5	CSARSPGTGAQPQHF	TGCAGTGCTAGAAGTCCCGGGACAGGGGCCCAGCCCCAGCATTTT
.	TRBV7-2	.	TRBJ1-1	CASSFPSIVLGTEAFF	TGTGCCAGCAGCTTTCCGTCGATCGTTCTGGGCACTGAAGCTTTCTTT
many	TRBV15	TRBD1	TRBJ1-5	CATSRGDRGRYSNQPQHF	TGTGCCACCAGCAGAGGTGACAGGGGTCGATATAGCAATCAGCCCCAGCATTTT
.	TRBV29-1	.	TRBJ2-2	CSVVGPWGLGGELFF	TGCAGCGTTGTTGGGCCCTGGGGGTTAGGCGGGGAGCTGTTTTTT
many	TRBV20-1	TRBD2	TRBJ2-3	CSAERRGRGTDTQYF	TGCAGTGCTGAAAGGCGCGGGAGAGGAACAGATACGCAGTATTTT
.	TRBV28	TRBD2	TRBJ2-3	CASSYRVGLAGGFAPDAQYF	TGTGCCAGCAGTTACAGGGTTGGGCTAGCGGGAGGTTTTGCACCGGATGCGCAGTATTTT
many	TRBV5-1	TRBD1	TRBJ1-2	CASSLTGTGNQGYGYTF	TGCGCCAGCAGCTTGACCGGGACAGGGAATCAAGGCTATGGCTACACCTTC
many	TRBV27	.	TRBJ2-7	CASSLSWGVGYEQYF	TGTGCCAGCAGTTTATCCTGGGGTGTAGGTTACGAGCAGTACTTC
many	TRBV5-1	.	TRBJ2-3	CASSLSGRSRTDTQYF	TGCGCCAGCAGCTTATCAGGGAGGAGTAGGACAGATACGCAGTATTTT
.	TRBV6-1	.	TRBJ1-3	CASSVRGPQAGNTIYF	TGTGCCAGCAGTGTACGGGGCCCGCAGGCTGGAAACACCATATATTTT
.	TRBV19	.	TRBJ2-1	CASSHRGGEQFF	TGTGCCAGTAGCCACCGAGGCGGGGAGCAGTTCTTC
few	TRBV29-1	TRBD2	TRBJ2-1	CSLKVSGSYEQFF	TGCAGCCTCAAAGTGAGCGGGAGCTATGAGCAGTTCTTC
many	TRBV3-1	TRBD2	TRBJ2-1	CASSQDRLAGNNEQFF	TGTGCCAGCAGCCAAGATCGGCTAGCGGGTAACAATGAGCAGTTCTTC
few	TRBV15	TRBD2	TRBJ2-3	CATSTGTSGSADTQYF	TGTGCCACCAGCACAGGGACTAGCGGGAGCGCAGATACGCAGTATTTT
.	TRBV5-5	.	TRBJ1-1	CASSSDSRYTEAFF	TGTGCCAGCAGCTCTGACAGTCGTTACACTGAAGCTTTCTTT